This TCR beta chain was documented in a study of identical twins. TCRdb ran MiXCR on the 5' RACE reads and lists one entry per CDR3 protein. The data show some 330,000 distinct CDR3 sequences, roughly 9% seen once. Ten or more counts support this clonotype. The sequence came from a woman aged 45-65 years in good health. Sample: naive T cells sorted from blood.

The CDR3 here is CASRGGLAVPNNEQFF. CDR3 sequence (DNA): TGCGCCAGCAGGGGGGGACTAGCGGTGCCTAACAATGAGCAGTTCTTC. The chain uses TRBV5-1 and TRBJ2-1; 11 bases line up with TRBD2. The CDR3 is 16 residues long. The V segment lost 5 bases and the J segment 5 bases; nucleotides outside the gene matches: 9. CDR1 SGHRS and CDR2 YFSETQ come from the germline V gene.